This T cell receptor (beta chain) was identified during a study of vaccination effects on CD4 cells after COVID-19. Trimming shortened V by 3 bases and J by 0 bases, and 6 bases separated the two germline ends. Germline CDR1 reads SGHVS; CDR2 reads FQNEAQ. CDR3 length: 14 amino acids. Viral peptide pool expansion of antigen-specific CD4+ T cells preceded sequencing in the ViraFEST assay. Once cultured for roughly ten days, the cells underwent separation to obtain CD4+ T cells. Each participant was given two doses of one vaccine (BNT162b2 or mRNA-1273). Notes on this clone: What it binds is not known.

Repertoires were generated with immunoSEQ multiplex PCR, while TCRdb's copy carries only in-frame clones and drops some. The sample shows about 24,000 clones, more than 60% of them seen only once. The sequences come from CD4+ T cells from PBMCs cultured with HCoV-NL63 spike peptides, collected after COVID-19 vaccination. The genes are TRBV7-8 and TRBJ1-5; no reliable D call. The receptor was derived from a human donor who received a COVID-19 vaccine. The CDR3 coding sequence is TGTGCCAGCAGCTTGACGTATAGCAATCAGCCCCAGCATTTT. Translation gives CASSLTYSNQPQHF.